These 9 T cell receptor beta chains share one sample of origin, sequenced in a study of identifying expanded T cells in peripheral blood (dated by TCRdb to between 2017 and 2020). Libraries came from the immunoSEQ multiplex PCR assay. This immuneACCESS table, as held by TCRdb, lists in-frame sequences with V and J called but not all clones. Of the missing ones, under half trace to an unresolved V gene in checked studies; the others have no known cause. The sample includes around 91,000 clones, with roughly 88% observed a single time. Of the sample, about 4% falls within the top ten clones. The sample comprised blood. The origin of the receptors is a person aged 18 to 75 in good health.

The chain carries TRBV5-1 and TRBJ2-7, with 9 bases identical to TRBD2. Germline V lookup: CDR1 SGHRS, CDR2 YFSETQ. V dropped 4 bases and J dropped 5; count of bases not matched to a gene: 13. The CDR3 totals 16 residues. The CDR3 region is CASSLRDAGGPHEQYF. The CDR3 DNA is TGCGCCAGCAGCCTACGGGACGCGGGAGGGCCACACGAGCAGTACTTC.

The chain carries TRBV6-6 and TRBJ2-7; perhaps TRBD2 as D (6 bases). V shed 5 bases and J shed 2 bases, with 10 bases lying between them. Germline V gene sequence: CDR1 MNHNY, CDR2 SVGAGI (reference sequence). This CDR3 has 13 amino acids. The CDR3 bases are TGTGCCAGCAGTCGGGACTCCACCTACGAGCAGTACTTC. This translates into CASSRDSTYEQYF.

V gene TRBV6-1 combines with J gene TRBJ1-2, with D possibly being TRBD1 (6 bases). The CDR3 consists of 14 residues. The ends were cut back, 0 bases at V and 3 bases at J, with 8 bases in the middle. Germline V gene sequence: CDR1 MNHNS, CDR2 SASEGT. The CDR3 region has the DNA TGTGCCAGCAGTGAAGCAGCAGGGGACTATGGCTACACCTTC. Amino acid sequence: CASSEAAGDYGYTF.

This rearrangement joins TRBV5-1 to TRBJ1-2; a weak D match, TRBD1 (6 bases). Germline CDR1 reads SGHRS; CDR2 reads YFSETQ. The V end was cut by 1 base, the J end by 5 bases, with 21 bases between. The CDR3 sequence is 17 residues long. For the CDR3, the DNA is TGCGCCAGCAGCTTGAATTGGGGGCCGTCCGGAAAATATGGCTACACCTTC. Protein sequence: CASSLNWGPSGKYGYTF.

This clone was counted between two and nine times. The chain joins TRBV6-1 to TRBJ1-4, with 12 nucleotides matching TRBD1. Trimming took 0 bases from V and 7 from J; bases not matched to a gene: 3. Germline lookup yields CDR1 MNHNS and CDR2 SASEGT. The CDR3 is 16 amino acids. Written as DNA, the CDR3 is TGTGCCAGCAGTGAAGCGGGGGGACAGGGGGCTGAAAAACTGTTTTTT. Protein product: CASSEAGGQGAEKLFF.

The chain couples TRBV19 to TRBJ1-5, with D tentatively TRBD1 (5 bases). Germline loops: CDR1 LNHDA, CDR2 SQIVND (reference sequence). V lost 7 bases and J 3 bases, leaving 16 bases between the germline ends. The CDR3 contains 15 residues. The CDR3 nucleotides are TGTGCCAGTACCCCGAGGGACGTTAACAATCAGCCCCAGCATTTT. This gives the protein CASTPRDVNNQPQHF.

The rearrangement links TRBV5-1 to TRBJ2-7; 8 bases align to TRBD1. Germline trimming cut 4 bases from V and 2 bases from J; bases unmatched to any gene: 5. The CDR3 length is 14 residues. Germline assignment: CDR1 SGHRS and CDR2 YFSETQ. The CDR3: CASSPRQGTYEQYF. The CDR3 region has the DNA TGCGCCAGCAGCCCTCGACAGGGGACCTACGAGCAGTACTTC.

This clone was seen a single time. V is TRBV19 and J is TRBJ2-7; D is perhaps TRBD2 (6 bases). V lost 5 bases and J 2 bases, leaving 13 bases between the germline ends. This CDR3 is 14 amino acids long. Germline-derived CDR1 and CDR2 are LNHDA and SQIVND (reference sequence). CDR3 bases: TGTGCCAGTAGTTACCAGGGACTTACCTACGAGCAGTACTTC. Its protein product is CASSYQGLTYEQYF.

The V and J genes are TRBV6-1 and TRBJ2-7; D possibly corresponds to TRBD2 (7 bases). The germline V gene has CDR1 MNHNS and CDR2 SASEGT. The length of the CDR3 is 15 residues. The ends were cut back, 6 bases at V and 7 bases at J, with 22 bases in the middle. Here the CDR3 DNA reads TGTGCCAGCAGCTATCAAGGCGGGGGCGCGGGGGAGCAGTACTTC. It encodes CASSYQGGGAGEQYF.